This record concerns one T cell receptor beta chain sequence. No antigen is known for it. Per-base quality was not reported, and no clone a single base away is much larger than it. CD8 naive samples were CD45RO-negative cells positively selected for CCR7, giving a CD45RA+CCR7+ population that excluded TemRA cells. Donors were healthy HIV-negative adults with no recently reported acute infections or vaccinations. Only Caucasian adults living in Nashville, Tennessee, USA were represented among the donors. After blood collection by leukapheresis, PBMCs were isolated using Ficoll-Histopaque density gradient centrifugation and then cryopreserved in the vapor phase of liquid nitrogen. Analytical flow cytometry was used to check the purity and quantity of every magnetically sorted T cell population. Each sorted fraction had its genomic DNA isolated and then quantified by UV absorbance on a Nanodrop 2000c.

This specimen belongs to a study of shared clonotypes between healthy human individuals (dated by TCRdb to the early 2020s). Study-wide context: The cohort comprised two women and a few men aged 18 to 49 years. Per donor, leukapheresis produced somewhere between about 0.85 and 9.5 billion PBMCs. To estimate repertoire size and how much clonotype sharing occurs between individuals, the study deeply sequenced the blood TCR repertoires of several healthy adults. Per donor, three plates each were used for CD4 naive and CD4 memory, two for CD8 naive, and one for CD8 memory. Libraries were prepared and TCR repertoires were sequenced by different laboratories using diverse techniques, in order to increase sequencing depth and limit assay-specific biases.

Summary of the overall study and its limitations: When several donors were compared, the shared fraction of clonotypes was 5% to 6.5% for naive CD4, 3.5% to 4% for naive CD8, roughly 2.5% for memory CD4, and less than 0.5% for memory CD8. Rarefaction of sorted-subset datasets indicated incomplete sequencing despite the large sequencing depth. Compared with non-shared clonotypes, the clonotypes found in all four sorted-subset donors had higher generation probabilities. The genetic and exposure-history diversity represented was limited by the small number of donors. Pairwise subsampling indicated that sequencing depth was expected to affect the degree of clonotype sharing among donors. Sampling was restricted to blood, and TCR repertoires in tissues likely differ from the TCR repertoires found in blood. Naive subsets generally had larger estimated clonotype richness than memory subsets.

TCR CDR3 regions were amplified from genomic DNA by multiplex PCR using the deep immunoSEQ assay. For each cell subset, the extracted genomic DNA was distributed evenly across all wells of several immunoSEQ 96-well plates, and each plate served as one replicate. For sorted subsets, approximately 200 ng of genomic DNA, equivalent to roughly 30,000 T cell genomes, went into each replicate PCR. Purified libraries were quantified with a Qubit 3.0 fluorometer, sized on a Bioanalyzer 2100, and re-quantified with the KAPA Library Quantification kit. Each immunoSEQ 96-well plate was sequenced on its own single-read 150-cycle Illumina NextSeq 550 flow cell. Per the source publication's procedure: The immunoSEQ output contained only junctional sequences without quality scores, so filtering could not match that applied to full-length reads. Sequences were annotated with PyIR, a Python wrapper for IgBLAST v1.9, and V/J genes and CDR3 were assigned using IMGT germline references. Any read was removed if the V/J assignment was weak (E-value above 1e-6), the CDR3 was missing, or the read contained stop codons, out-of-frame junctions, or ambiguous translated residues. V3J clonotypes were defined by identical inferred V gene, J gene, and CDR3 amino acid sequence. The percentage overlap between two repertoires was calculated by dividing the number of shared unique clonotypes by the size of the smaller repertoire. Three approaches were used to assess repertoire richness: RTK rarefaction, the Chao1 estimator, and Recon v2.1 estimates of unobserved clonotypes. For all TCRbeta clonotypes obtained by the gDNA method from several donors, generation probabilities were computed with OLGA. Sourced from immuneACCESS, this table was stored by TCRdb with only in-frame sequences that have V and J called. A share of the clones is absent; for the studies checked, an unresolved V gene accounts for under half, and the remainder has no known explanation. V, J and clone size are taken as reported in that table, and D and trimming were inferred from the DNA itself. The sample table contains about 2 million clones; only one count was recorded for approximately 94% of them. The leading ten clones occupy 0.9% to 1.3% of the sample.

CDR3 length: 14 amino acids, cysteine to phenylalanine. Left in the record is the CDR3 DNA by itself, 42 bases read in frame from the first base. Trimming takes 0 bases from V and 6 bases from J, and the germline ends sit 8 bases apart. CDR1 LNHNV and CDR2 YYDKDF are derived from the germline V gene (reference sequence). Sequenced input: naive CD8+ T cells sorted from blood. The cell subset or site label corresponds to: CD45RA+CCR7+. The sequence was obtained from a man between 18 and 35 years old in good health. Recombination joined TRBV15 with TRBJ1-4; the D segment could be TRBD1, given 6 matching bases. The DNA is TGTGCCACCAGCAGAGATGCAGGGGATGAAAAACTGTTTTTT. Translation gives CATSRDAGDEKLFF.